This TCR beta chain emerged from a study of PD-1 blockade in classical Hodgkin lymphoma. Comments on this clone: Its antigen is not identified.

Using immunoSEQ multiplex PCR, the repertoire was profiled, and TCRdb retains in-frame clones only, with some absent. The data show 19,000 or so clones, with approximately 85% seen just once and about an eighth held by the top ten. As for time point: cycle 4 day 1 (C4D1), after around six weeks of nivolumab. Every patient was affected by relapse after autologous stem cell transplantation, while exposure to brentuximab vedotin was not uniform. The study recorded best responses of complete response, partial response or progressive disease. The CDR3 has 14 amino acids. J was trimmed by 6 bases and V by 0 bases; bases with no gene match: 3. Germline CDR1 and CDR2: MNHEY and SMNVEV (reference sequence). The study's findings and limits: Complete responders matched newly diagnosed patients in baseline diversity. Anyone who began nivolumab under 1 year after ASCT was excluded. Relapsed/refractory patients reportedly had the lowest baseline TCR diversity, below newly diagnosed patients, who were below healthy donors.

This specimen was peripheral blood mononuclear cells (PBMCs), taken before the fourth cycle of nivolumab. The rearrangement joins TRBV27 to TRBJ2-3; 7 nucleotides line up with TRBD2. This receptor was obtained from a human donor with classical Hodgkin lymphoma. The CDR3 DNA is TGTGCCAGCAGTTTATCAGGGGAGGGGGATACGCAGTATTTT. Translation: CASSLSGEGDTQYF.